The rows below give T cell receptor beta chains drawn from one sample of a study of identifying expanded T cells in peripheral blood. The repertoire was sequenced with immunoSEQ multiplex PCR; TCRdb's copy has only in-frame clones and lacks some. The sample has about 97,000 clones, approximately 88% seen once. The sequencing input was blood. These receptors were obtained from a person aged 18 to 70 in good health. The conserved cysteine and the conserved F or W are not part of the CDR3 here. D genes are given only for firm matches.

d_gene	j_gene	v_gene	CDR3aa
TRBD1	TRBJ1-1	TRBV13	ASSFYWDRQNTEAF
.	TRBJ1-1	TRBV5-1	ASTTAPGMNTEAF
.	TRBJ2-7	TRBV7-9	ASSPGRATYEQY
TRBD1	TRBJ1-4	TRBV9	ASSVADRGREELF
TRBD1	TRBJ2-5	TRBV4-3	ASSQGTGDVETQY
TRBD1	TRBJ2-1	TRBV7-9	ASSSGQVGPREQF
.	TRBJ1-4	TRBV9	ASSVVGSDPNEKLF
.	TRBJ1-2	TRBV15	ATSRSTGTNYGYT
.	TRBJ2-1	TRBV7-7	ASSLGVGGGQF
.	TRBJ2-3	TRBV30	AWSVFGYTQY
.	TRBJ1-1	TRBV11-3	ASSLEVYTEAF
.	TRBJ2-5	TRBV18	ASSPYTGESSQETQY
.	TRBJ1-6	TRBV28	ASSLSGGWNSPLH
TRBD2	TRBJ2-1	TRBV14	ASSRPPSGATNEQF
TRBD2	TRBJ2-3	TRBV5-1	ASSSLAGGHTDTQY
.	TRBJ2-3	TRBV7-9	ASLYPYADTQY
.	TRBJ2-7	TRBV18	ASSPVGRHKAYEQY
TRBD1	TRBJ1-1	TRBV6-5	ASSGRGTGTEAF
TRBD2	TRBJ2-7	TRBV7-6	ASSFGGAYEQY
.	TRBJ2-7	TRBV28	ASELGTRTD
.	TRBJ1-1	TRBV2	ASSLRRSDNTEAF
TRBD2	TRBJ2-7	TRBV7-8	ASSFSGGDYEQY
TRBD2	TRBJ2-1	TRBV19	ASSMGTGVGSGRYNEQF
.	TRBJ2-1	TRBV2	ASSPSPASTYNEQF
.	TRBJ2-7	TRBV7-9	ASSHNRDRSYEQY